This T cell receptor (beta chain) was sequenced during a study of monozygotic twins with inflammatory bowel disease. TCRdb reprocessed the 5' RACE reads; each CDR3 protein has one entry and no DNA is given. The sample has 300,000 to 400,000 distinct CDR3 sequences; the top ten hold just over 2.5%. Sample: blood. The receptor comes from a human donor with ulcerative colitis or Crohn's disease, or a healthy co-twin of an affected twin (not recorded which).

CDR3 amino acids: CASSPLQGRAFF. This chain joins TRBV5-6 and TRBJ1-1; TCRdb selects TRBD1, and the lack of DNA leaves this call unchecked. The CDR3 is 12 residues long. Per germline, CDR1 SGHDT and CDR2 YYEEEE.